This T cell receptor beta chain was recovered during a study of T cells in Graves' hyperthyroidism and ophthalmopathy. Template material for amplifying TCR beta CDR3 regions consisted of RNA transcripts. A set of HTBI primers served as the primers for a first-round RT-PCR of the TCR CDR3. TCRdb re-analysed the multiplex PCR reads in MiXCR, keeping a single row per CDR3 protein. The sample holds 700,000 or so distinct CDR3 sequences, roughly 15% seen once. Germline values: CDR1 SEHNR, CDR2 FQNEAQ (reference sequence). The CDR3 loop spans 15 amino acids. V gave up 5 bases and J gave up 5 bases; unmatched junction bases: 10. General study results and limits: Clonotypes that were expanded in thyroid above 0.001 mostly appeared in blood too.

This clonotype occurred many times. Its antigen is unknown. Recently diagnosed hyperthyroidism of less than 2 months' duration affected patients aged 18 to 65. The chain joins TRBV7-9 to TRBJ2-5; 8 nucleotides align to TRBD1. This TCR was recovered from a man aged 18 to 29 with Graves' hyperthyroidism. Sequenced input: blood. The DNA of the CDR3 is TGTGCCAGCAGCCCCCCCAGGGGGCGTGAGGAGACCCAGTACTTC. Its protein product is CASSPPRGREETQYF.